The rows below give T cell receptor beta chains drawn from one sample of a study of CD8+CD57+ T cells in acquired aplastic anemia. A single record per CDR3 protein comes from TCRdb applying MiXCR to the reads. Of under 200,000 distinct CDR3 sequences in the sample, 48% were seen once. The sequenced material came from sorted CD4+, CD8+, or CD8+CD57+ T cells (not recorded which) from PBMCs. The receptor set was obtained from a human donor with aplastic anemia. The CDR3 runs from the conserved cysteine through the conserved F or W. The D gene is left open where the match is weak. Not every row has a clone size; where given, it reads once, few, many or a size class.

J gene | V gene | D gene | clone size | CDR3 protein | CDR3 DNA
TRBJ1-4 | TRBV7-9 | NA | NA | CASSSTLEYEKLFF | TGTGCCAGCAGCTCGACCTTGGAGTATGAAAAACTGTTTTTT
TRBJ2-3 | TRBV7-3 | NA | NA | CASSLGGQYF | TGTGCCAGCAGCTTAGGGGGGCAGTATTTT
TRBJ2-3 | TRBV24-1 | NA | few | CATSDFGSTDTQYF | TGTGCCACCAGTGATTTTGGAAGCACAGATACGCAGTATTTT
TRBJ1-6 | TRBV30 | TRBD1 | many | CAWLGGFGGSPLHF | TGTGCCTGGTTAGGGGGCTTCGGTGGTTCACCCCTCCACTTT
TRBJ1-2 | TRBV13 | NA | NA | CASSLSGYTF | TGTGCCAGCAGCTTAAGTGGCTACACCTTC
TRBJ2-1 | TRBV14 | NA | NA | CASSQDRALIREQFF | TGTGCCAGCAGCCAAGATCGAGCGTTGATTCGTGAGCAGTTCTTC
TRBJ2-2 | TRBV24-1 | NA | NA | CATSDSHLNTGELFF | TGTGCCACCAGTGATTCCCACTTAAACACCGGGGAGCTGTTTTTT
TRBJ2-7 | TRBV6-2/TRBV6-3 | NA | few | CASSYGGGSWSEAGEQYF | TGTGCCAGCAGTTACGGGGGGGGCTCTTGGAGTGAAGCGGGCGAGCAGTACTTC
TRBJ1-2 | TRBV20-1 | NA | NA | CSARDLRSSNYGYTF | TGCAGTGCTAGAGATCTGCGGTCCTCTAACTATGGCTACACCTTC
TRBJ1-2 | TRBV5-6 | NA | many | CASSLEGSPDYGYTF | TGTGCCAGCAGCTTGGAGGGCAGCCCTGACTATGGCTACACCTTC
TRBJ1-1 | TRBV6-2/TRBV6-3 | NA | few | CASSYSGFGTEAFF | TGTGCCAGCAGTTACTCGGGGTTCGGGACTGAAGCTTTCTTT
TRBJ2-5 | TRBV29-1 | NA | few | CSVVVQTQYF | TGCAGCGTTGTGGTCCAGACCCAGTACTTC
TRBJ2-7 | TRBV5-1 | NA | many | CASSLVGQTYEQYF | TGCGCCAGCAGCTTGGTCGGACAGACCTACGAGCAGTACTTC
TRBJ1-4 | TRBV7-6 | NA | many | CAILVGEKLFF | TGTGCCATCCTGGTCGGTGAAAAACTGTTTTTT
TRBJ1-1 | TRBV5-1 | NA | many | CASSFGQGIRTEAFF | TGCGCCAGCAGCTTTGGCCAGGGGATTCGCACTGAAGCTTTCTTT
TRBJ2-1 | TRBV7-6 | TRBD2 | many | CASSQTSGSASTYNEQFF | TGTGCCAGCAGCCAGACTAGCGGGAGTGCATCTACCTACAATGAGCAGTTCTTC
TRBJ2-3 | TRBV13 | NA | many | CASSLAGFDTQYF | TGTGCCAGCAGCTTAGCGGGATTTGATACGCAGTATTTT
TRBJ2-1 | TRBV7-6 | NA | once | CASSLGKYSEQFF | TGTGCCAGCAGCTTGGGAAAGTACAGTGAGCAGTTCTTC
TRBJ2-3 | TRBV2 | NA | NA | CASSLAPGDTDTQYF | TGTGCCAGCAGTTTAGCGCCGGGGGACACAGATACGCAGTATTTT
TRBJ2-2 | TRBV19 | TRBD2 | many | CASRAGGTGELFF | TGTGCCTCAAGAGCGGGAGGCACCGGGGAGCTGTTTTTT
TRBJ2-7 | TRBV6-1 | NA | NA | CASSRTAAEQYF | TGTGCCAGCAGTAGGACAGCGGCCGAGCAGTACTTC
TRBJ2-3 | TRBV5-6 | TRBD1 | NA | CASSSAGTGTQYF | TGTGCCAGCAGCTCTGCCGGGACAGGGACGCAGTATTTT
TRBJ1-6 | TRBV2 | NA | few | CASSEDSRNSPLHF | TGTGCCAGCAGTGAGGACAGTAGGAATTCACCCCTCCACTTT
TRBJ2-5 | TRBV20-1 | TRBD2 | NA | CSARVNSGAQETQYF | TGCAGTGCTAGAGTTAACAGCGGGGCCCAAGAGACCCAGTACTTC
TRBJ1-3 | TRBV13 | NA | NA | CASRWGTFSGNTIYF | TGTGCCAGCAGGTGGGGGACCTTCTCTGGAAACACCATATATTTT
TRBJ2-1 | TRBV7-2 | NA | NA | CASSFHDEQFF | TGTGCCAGCAGCTTTCATGATGAGCAGTTCTTC
TRBJ1-5 | TRBV20-1 | TRBD1 | NA | CSASRTGRVSNQPQHF | TGCAGTGCTAGTCGGACAGGGAGGGTAAGCAATCAGCCCCAGCATTTT
TRBJ2-7 | TRBV9 | NA | many | CASSPRWGRDYEQYF | TGTGCCAGCAGCCCTCGATGGGGGCGAGACTACGAGCAGTACTTC
TRBJ1-1 | TRBV20-1 | NA | many | CSARVGHMNTEAFF | TGCAGTGCTAGAGTGGGGCATATGAACACTGAAGCTTTCTTT